This TCR beta chain is from a study of cytomegalovirus exposure and HLA in healthy donors. About the study: Of roughly 400 genotyped donors, more than 65% grouped in the Caucasian-associated ancestry cluster.

The germline V and J ends were trimmed by 1 base and 5 bases, with 11 bases remaining between them. The CDR3 is 14 amino acids. Germline V lookup: CDR1 MGHRA, CDR2 YSYEKL. The PCR used 60 Vbeta and 13 Jbeta primers. TCRdb's table, derived via immunoSEQ multiplex PCR, lists solely in-frame clones and lacks some. The table lists around 150,000 clones, about 80% of them singletons. The specimen sequenced was PBMCs. The chain links TRBV4-1 to TRBJ1-2; tentative D call: TRBD1 (5 bases). The clonotype originates from a woman aged 30 to 39 in good health and CMV-seronegative. CDR3 protein: CASSQVDREYGYTF. In DNA form, the CDR3 reads TGCGCCAGCAGCCAAGTCGACAGAGAGTATGGCTACACCTTC.